The 23 T cell receptor beta chains listed next were all sequenced from one sample in a study of shared T cell receptors in the human thymus (dated by TCRdb to about 2021). The library came from the immunoSEQ multiplex PCR assay. This is the immuneACCESS table as TCRdb keeps it, with only in-frame sequences that have V and J called. A part of the clones is gone; compared with another copy, unresolved V genes explain less than half, and the rest is unexplained. The table for this sample lists 540,000 or so clones; approximately 78% of them were counted only once. The biggest ten clones account for around 0.013% of the sample. Another study also made use of these data, one on human thymus T cells.

The sample taken for sequencing was thymocytes. All receptors come from a boy less than two years old with a congenital heart defect. Donor details come from another sample of the same person, matched by shared clones.

This clone was picked up one time. The chain combines TRBV11-1 with TRBJ2-5, with D possibly matching TRBD1 (7 bases). From germline, CDR1 is SGHAT and CDR2 FQDESV (reference sequence). Between the trimmed V and J ends, which lost 6 bases and 2 bases, there was a span of 16 bases. The CDR3 runs 15 residues. The CDR3 sequence is CASRGSGGRQETQYF. The CDR3 nucleotides are TGTGCCAGCAGAGGTTCAGGGGGGCGTCAAGAGACCCAGTACTTC. Full variable domain (remainder filled in from reference TRBV11-1 and TRBJ2-5): EAEVAQSPRYKITEKSQAVAFWCDPISGHATLYWYRQILGQGPELLVQFQDESVVDDSQLPKDRFSAERLKGVDSTLKIQPAELGDSAMYLCASRGSGGRQETQYFGPGTRLLVL.

In nucleotides, the CDR3 is TGTGCCAGCTCACCACCTGTCCCCACAGGGGGGTCGAACACTGAAGCTTTCTTT. This translates into CASSPPVPTGGSNTEAFF. This chain connects TRBV18 to TRBJ1-1, with 8 nucleotides matching TRBD1. Germline V lookup: CDR1 KGHSH, CDR2 LQKENI. CDR3 size: 18 residues. J gave up 1 base and V 0 bases, and 10 bases lay outside the gene matches. Full variable domain (missing parts from reference TRBV18 and TRBJ1-1): NAGVMQNPRHLVRRRGQEARLRCSPMKGHSHVYWYRQLPEEGLKFMVYLQKENIIDESGMPKERFSAEFPKEGPSILRIQQVVRGDSAAYFCASSPPVPTGGSNTEAFFGQGTRLTVV.

The chain joins TRBV29-1 to TRBJ1-4; 8 bases align to TRBD1. This CDR3 has 15 amino acids. V lost 4 bases to trimming and J lost 3 bases; unmatched junction nucleotides: 7. Looked up from germline, CDR1 is SQVTM and CDR2 is ANQGSEA. CDR3 amino acids: CSVVAGGRANEKLFF. The CDR3 nucleotides are TGCAGCGTTGTTGCAGGGGGCCGAGCTAATGAAAAACTGTTTTTT.

J is TRBJ2-7 and V is TRBV4-3; D possibly corresponds to TRBD1 (5 bases). Germline CDR1 is LGHNA and CDR2 is YSLEER. V lost 0 bases, J lost 6 bases, and 18 bases lay in between. CDR3 length: 16 residues. The CDR3 nucleotides are TGCGCCAGCAGCCAAGACGAACGGACCAGGGCTGTCGAGCAGTACTTC. This encodes CASSQDERTRAVEQYF.

The chain uses TRBV7-9 and TRBJ2-1; D is uncertain. Trimming took 5 bases from V and 3 from J, leaving 5 bases between them. Germline V gene sequence: CDR1 SEHNR, CDR2 FQNEAQ (reference sequence). CDR3 length equals 12 residues. The CDR3 spells CASSPSYNEQFF. The CDR3 coding sequence is TGTGCCAGCAGCCCGAGCTACAATGAGCAGTTCTTC. Complete variable domain (other parts from reference TRBV7-9 and TRBJ2-1): DTGVSQNPRHKITKRGQNVTFRCDPISEHNRLYWYRQTLGQGPEFLTYFQNEAQLEKSRLLSDRFSAERPKGSFSTLEIQRTEQGDSAMYLCASSPSYNEQFFGPGTRLTVL.

This clone was counted once. The chain links TRBV28 to TRBJ1-5; no clear D. Between the trimmed V and J ends, which lost 8 bases and 1 base, there was a span of 6 bases. The germline CDR1 and CDR2 sequences are MDHEN and SYDVKM. There are 12 residues in the CDR3. The CDR3 loop reads CASGDSNQPQHF. CDR3 bases: TGTGCCAGCGGAGACAGCAATCAGCCCCAGCATTTT.

V usage is TRBV9 and J usage is TRBJ1-2; TRBD1 is a possible D gene (5 bases). The length of the CDR3 is 14 residues. The V gene lost 2 bases and the J gene lost 6 bases, with 14 bases spanning the gap. Germline CDR1 is SGDLS and CDR2 is YYNGEE. CDR3 region: CASSVRVAGDGYTF. In nucleotides, the CDR3 is TGTGCCAGCAGCGTCAGGGTTGCAGGCGATGGCTACACCTTC.

This rearrangement joins TRBV14 to TRBJ2-1; TRBD2 agrees at 11 bases. This CDR3 is 17 amino acids long. V shed 1 base, J shed 4 bases, and the junction held 6 bases outside the gene matches. CDR1 and CDR2 from the germline V gene are SGHDN and FVKESK. In DNA, the CDR3 is TGTGCCAGCAGCCAAGGCGGGGCTAGCGGGAGGTACAATGAGCAGTTCTTC. Translation gives CASSQGGASGRYNEQFF.

This clone was seen only a few times. The genes are TRBV10-2 and TRBJ1-1; TRBD1 aligns across 7 bases. CDR1 WSHSY and CDR2 SAAADI come from the germline V gene. The CDR3 is 15 residues long. The trim removed 6 bases at V and 1 base at J, leaving 8 bases unmatched. CDR3 sequence reads: CASRSPGQPNTEAFF. The CDR3 DNA follows: TGCGCCAGCAGGTCCCCGGGACAGCCGAACACTGAAGCTTTCTTT.

The chain joins TRBV5-4 to TRBJ2-7; 10 bases fit TRBD2. This CDR3 comprises 16 residues. Germline CDR1 SGHNT, CDR2 YYREEE (reference sequence). V gave up 1 base and J gave up 4 bases; unmatched junction bases: 8. Written as DNA, the CDR3 is TGTGCCAGCAGCTTGAGGACTAGCGGTATAGGGTACGAGCAGTACTTC. Translation gives CASSLRTSGIGYEQYF.

The chain is built from TRBV7-2 and TRBJ2-7; TRBD2 might be the D (7 bases). Trimming shortened V by 8 bases and J by 3 bases, and 11 bases separated the two germline ends. CDR3 size: 12 residues. The germline gives CDR1 SGHTA, CDR2 FQGNSA. The CDR3 region is CASGGGVYEQYF. The CDR3 DNA is TGTGCCAGCGGAGGGGGGGTCTACGAGCAGTACTTC.

The genes are TRBV29-1 and TRBJ1-3; D is ambiguous. Per the germline V gene, CDR1 is SQVTM and CDR2 is ANQGSEA. The V gene lost 1 base and the J gene lost 4 bases, with 2 bases spanning the gap. The CDR3 is made up of 11 amino acids. DNA for the CDR3: TGCAGCGTTGAAGCAGGAAACACCATATATTTT. Translation: CSVEAGNTIYF.

This clone appeared a single time. V gene TRBV6-1 combines with J gene TRBJ2-7; 8 bases fit TRBD1. With 0 bases clipped from V and 3 bases from J, the junction kept 25 bases outside the gene matches. The CDR3 runs 22 residues. Germline V gene lookup returns CDR1 MNHNS and CDR2 SASEGT. CDR3 DNA sequence: TGTGCCAGCAGTGAAGCGCCACCGAGCCGGCAATCCGACAGGGGCCACGGCTACGAGCAGTACTTC. It yields the protein CASSEAPPSRQSDRGHGYEQYF.

The CDR3 DNA follows: TGTGCCAGCAGCTTGGAGGGACTAAGTTTGACCTACGAGCAGTACTTC. Translating gives CASSLEGLSLTYEQYF. The chain joins TRBV5-8 to TRBJ2-7; TRBD2 agrees at 7 bases. Germline lookup yields CDR1 SGHTS and CDR2 YDEGEE. V lost 0 bases, J lost 2 bases, and 8 bases stayed unmatched. The CDR3 totals 16 residues. Supplemented by reference TRBV5-8 and TRBJ2-7, the full variable domain reads EAGVTQSPTHLIKTRGQQATLRCSPISGHTSVYWYQQALGLGLQFLLWYDEGEERNRGNFPPRFSGRQFPNYSSELNVNALELEDSALYLCASSLEGLSLTYEQYFGPGTRLTVT.

V and J are TRBV7-6 and TRBJ2-5, with TRBD2 matching over 9 bases. The CDR3 runs to 16 residues. Trimming at V came to 4 bases and at J to 0 bases, leaving 6 bases not matched to a gene. Germline V gene data show CDR1 as SGHVS and CDR2 as FNYEAQ. The CDR3 loop reads CASSSTSGKYQETQYF. The CDR3 bases are TGTGCCAGCAGCTCGACTAGCGGTAAATACCAAGAGACCCAGTACTTC.

The chain uses TRBV27 and TRBJ2-3; TRBD1 might be the D (6 bases). The CDR3 is made up of 14 amino acids. CDR1 is MNHEY, CDR2 SMNVEV, per germline (reference sequence). V gave up 4 bases and J gave up 4 bases, with 12 bases separating them. In DNA, the CDR3 is TGTGCCAGCAGTTCTCAGGGGTGGGCAGATACGCAGTATTTT. It yields the protein CASSSQGWADTQYF.

The V call is TRBV19, the J call TRBJ1-5; possibly TRBD1 for D (6 bases). V was shortened by 4 bases and J by 0 bases, with 22 bases between the two germline ends. The CDR3 length is 19 residues. Germline V gene lookup returns CDR1 LNHDA and CDR2 SQIVND (reference sequence). The CDR3: CASSTDPGQPPYSNQPQHF. The CDR3 DNA sequence: TGTGCCAGTAGTACAGACCCGGGACAACCTCCCTATAGCAATCAGCCCCAGCATTTT.

This chain joins TRBV4-3 and TRBJ2-4, with D possibly being TRBD1 (5 bases). CDR3 size: 15 residues. The V end lost 3 bases, the J end lost 0 bases, and 9 bases lay between the germline ends. Germline CDR1 is LGHNA and CDR2 is YSLEER. CDR3 in DNA: TGCGCCAGCAGCCACAAAGGGGTAGCCAAAAACATTCAGTACTTC. It translates to CASSHKGVAKNIQYF.

This sequence joins TRBV27 and TRBJ2-5; D not resolved. Germline CDR1 reads MNHEY; CDR2 reads SMNVEV (reference sequence). The V and J ends lost 6 bases and 2 bases respectively, with 4 bases between them. The CDR3 has 11 amino acids. CDR3 region: CASRHQETQYF. CDR3 sequence (DNA): TGTGCCAGCAGACATCAAGAGACCCAGTACTTC.

The chain combines TRBV15 with TRBJ1-1; the D gene is possibly TRBD1 (5 bases). Germline V gives CDR1 LNHNV, CDR2 YYDKDF (reference sequence). The CDR3 runs 13 residues. The V end lost 5 bases, the J end lost 7 bases, and 14 bases lay between the germline ends. The CDR3 DNA follows: TGTGCCACCAGCTACGACAGCATCCTTGAAGCTTTCTTT. Protein: CATSYDSILEAFF.

The gene calls are TRBV11-3 and TRBJ2-3; D may be TRBD1 (6 bases). Germline V gives CDR1 SGHNT, CDR2 YENEEA. V lost 5 bases to trimming and J lost 3 bases, with 9 bases between them. The CDR3 sequence is 13 residues long. DNA of the CDR3: TGTGCCAGCAGCGCACAGGGAACAGATACGCAGTATTTT. Translated, it gives CASSAQGTDTQYF.

This chain links TRBV29-1 with TRBJ1-1; possible D gene TRBD1, 6 bases. Per the germline V gene, CDR1 is SQVTM and CDR2 is ANQGSEA. With 2 bases removed from V and 3 bases from J, the gap between germline ends came to 13 bases. This CDR3 has 14 residues. CDR3 loop: CSVESTGRDTEAFF. CDR3 nucleotides: TGCAGCGTTGAATCAACAGGGAGGGACACTGAAGCTTTCTTT.

The V gene is TRBV29-1, the J gene TRBJ2-3, with D maybe TRBD2 (6 bases). The CDR3 is 16 amino acids. Germline values: CDR1 SQVTM, CDR2 ANQGSEA. Trimming pared 2 bases from V and 0 bases from J, leaving 15 bases between. The CDR3: CSVENQPGDSTDTQYF. In nucleotides, the CDR3 is TGCAGCGTTGAAAACCAGCCGGGAGATAGCACAGATACGCAGTATTTT.